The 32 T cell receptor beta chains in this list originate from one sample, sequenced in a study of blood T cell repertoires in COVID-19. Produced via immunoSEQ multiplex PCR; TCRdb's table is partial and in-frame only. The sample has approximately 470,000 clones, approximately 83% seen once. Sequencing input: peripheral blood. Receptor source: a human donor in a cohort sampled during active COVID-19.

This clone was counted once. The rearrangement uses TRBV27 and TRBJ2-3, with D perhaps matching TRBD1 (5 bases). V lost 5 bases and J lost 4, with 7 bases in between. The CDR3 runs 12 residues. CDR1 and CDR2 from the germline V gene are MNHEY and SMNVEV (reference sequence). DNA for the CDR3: TGTGCCAGCAGTCCAGGGTCAGATACGCAGTATTTT. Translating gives CASSPGSDTQYF.

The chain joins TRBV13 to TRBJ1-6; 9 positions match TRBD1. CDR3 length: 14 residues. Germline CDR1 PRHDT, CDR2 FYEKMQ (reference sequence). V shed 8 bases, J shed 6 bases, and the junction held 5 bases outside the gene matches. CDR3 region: CASGTGGGNSPLHF. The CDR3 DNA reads TGTGCCAGCGGCACAGGGGGCGGTAATTCACCCCTCCACTTT.

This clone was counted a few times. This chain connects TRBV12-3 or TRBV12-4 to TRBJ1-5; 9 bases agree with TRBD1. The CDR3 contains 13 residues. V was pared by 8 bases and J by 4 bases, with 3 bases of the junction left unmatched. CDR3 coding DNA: TGTGCCAGCCGGGACAGGGAGAATCAGCCCCAGCATTTT. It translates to CASRDRENQPQHF.

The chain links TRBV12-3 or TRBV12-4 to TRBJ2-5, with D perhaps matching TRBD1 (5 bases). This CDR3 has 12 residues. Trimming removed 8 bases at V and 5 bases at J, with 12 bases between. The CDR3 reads CASGRPGETQYF. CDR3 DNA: TGTGCCAGCGGTAGACCAGGGGAGACCCAGTACTTC.

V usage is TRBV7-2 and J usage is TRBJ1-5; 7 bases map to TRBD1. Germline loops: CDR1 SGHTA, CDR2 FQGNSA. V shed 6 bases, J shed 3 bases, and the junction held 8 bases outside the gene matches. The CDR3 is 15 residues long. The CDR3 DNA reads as TGTGCCAGCAGTCCGACAGGGTCCCCCAATCAGCCCCAGCATTTT. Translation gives CASSPTGSPNQPQHF.

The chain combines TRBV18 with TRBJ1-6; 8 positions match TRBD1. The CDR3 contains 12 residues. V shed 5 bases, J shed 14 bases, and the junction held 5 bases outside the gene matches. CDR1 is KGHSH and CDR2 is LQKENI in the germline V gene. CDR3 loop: CASSETGATLHF. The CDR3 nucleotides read TGTGCCAGCTCAGAGACAGGGGCCACCCTCCACTTT.

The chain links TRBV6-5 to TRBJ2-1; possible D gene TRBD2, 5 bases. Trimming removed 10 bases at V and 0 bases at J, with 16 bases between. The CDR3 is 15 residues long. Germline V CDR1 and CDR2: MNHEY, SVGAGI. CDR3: CATKVTGSSYNEQFF. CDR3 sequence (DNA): TGTGCCACTAAGGTAACGGGGAGCTCCTACAATGAGCAGTTCTTC.

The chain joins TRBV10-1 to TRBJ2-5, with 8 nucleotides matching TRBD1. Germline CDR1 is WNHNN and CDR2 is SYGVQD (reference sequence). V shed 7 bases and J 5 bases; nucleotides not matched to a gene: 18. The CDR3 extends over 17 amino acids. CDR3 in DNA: TGCGCCAGCAAATCCATTATCGACAGGGGAGGTGTGGAGACCCAGTACTTC. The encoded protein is CASKSIIDRGGVETQYF.

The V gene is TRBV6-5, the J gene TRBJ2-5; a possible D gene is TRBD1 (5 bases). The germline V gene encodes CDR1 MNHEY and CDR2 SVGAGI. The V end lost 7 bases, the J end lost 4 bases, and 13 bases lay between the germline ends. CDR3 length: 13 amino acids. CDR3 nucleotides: TGTGCCAGCATACGGACGGACACAGAGACCCAGTACTTC. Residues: CASIRTDTETQYF.

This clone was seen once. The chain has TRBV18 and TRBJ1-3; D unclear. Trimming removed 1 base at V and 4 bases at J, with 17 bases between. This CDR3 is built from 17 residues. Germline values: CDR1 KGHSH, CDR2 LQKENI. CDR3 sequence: CASSPRAPDKQGNTIYF. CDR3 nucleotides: TGTGCCAGCTCACCACGGGCTCCAGATAAGCAGGGAAACACCATATATTTT.

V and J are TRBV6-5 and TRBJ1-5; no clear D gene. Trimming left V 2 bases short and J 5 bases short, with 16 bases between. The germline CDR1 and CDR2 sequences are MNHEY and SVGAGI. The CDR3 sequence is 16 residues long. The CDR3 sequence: CASSYRFSAIDQPQHF. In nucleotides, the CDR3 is TGTGCCAGCAGTTACCGGTTTTCAGCGATAGATCAGCCCCAGCATTTT.

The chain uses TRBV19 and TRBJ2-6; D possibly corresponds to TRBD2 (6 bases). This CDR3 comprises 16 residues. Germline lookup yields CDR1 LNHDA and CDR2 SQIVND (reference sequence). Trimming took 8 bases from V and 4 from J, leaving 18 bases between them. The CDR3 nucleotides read TGTGCCAGTCGTGTGGGGGGACTGAAAGGGGCCAACGTCCTGACTTTC. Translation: CASRVGGLKGANVLTF.

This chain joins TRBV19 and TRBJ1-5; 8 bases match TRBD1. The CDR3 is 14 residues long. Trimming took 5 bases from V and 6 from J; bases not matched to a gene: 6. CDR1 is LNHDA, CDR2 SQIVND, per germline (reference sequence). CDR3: CASSLQGASQPQHF. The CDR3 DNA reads TGTGCCAGTAGTTTGCAGGGGGCAAGTCAGCCCCAGCATTTT.

CDR3 in DNA: TGTGCCAGCGCTAGTGCCGGGAGGGTAGACACCGGGGAGCTGTTTTTT. Translated: CASASAGRVDTGELFF. The J gene is TRBJ2-2, the V gene TRBV5-4; 8 bases map to TRBD2. The V segment lost 7 bases and the J segment 3 bases; nucleotides outside the gene matches: 11. CDR1 is SGHNT and CDR2 is YYREEE in the germline V gene (reference sequence). The CDR3 has 16 residues.

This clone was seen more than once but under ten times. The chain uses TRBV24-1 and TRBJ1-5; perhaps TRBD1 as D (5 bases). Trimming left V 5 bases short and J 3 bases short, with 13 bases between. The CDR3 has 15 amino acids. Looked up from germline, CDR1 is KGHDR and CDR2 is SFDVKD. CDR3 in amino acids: CATSAGDGNNQPQHF. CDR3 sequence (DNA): TGTGCCACCAGTGCGGGGGACGGAAACAATCAGCCCCAGCATTTT.

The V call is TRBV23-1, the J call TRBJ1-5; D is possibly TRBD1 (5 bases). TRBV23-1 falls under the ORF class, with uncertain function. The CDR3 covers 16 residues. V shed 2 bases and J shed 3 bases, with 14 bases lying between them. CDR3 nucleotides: TGCGCCAGCAGTCAAAAGGTGGGGCAATCCAATCAGCCCCAGCATTTT. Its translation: CASSQKVGQSNQPQHF.

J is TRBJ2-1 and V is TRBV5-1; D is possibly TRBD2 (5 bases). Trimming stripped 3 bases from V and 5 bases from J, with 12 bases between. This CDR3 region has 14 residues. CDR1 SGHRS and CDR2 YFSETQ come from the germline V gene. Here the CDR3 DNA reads TGCGCCAGCAGCTCTGGAGGTTTGGACAATGAGCAGTTCTTC. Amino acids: CASSSGGLDNEQFF.

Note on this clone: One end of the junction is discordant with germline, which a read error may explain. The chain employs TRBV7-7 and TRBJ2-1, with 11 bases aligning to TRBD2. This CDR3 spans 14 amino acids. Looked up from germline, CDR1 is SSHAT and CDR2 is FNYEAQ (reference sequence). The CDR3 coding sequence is TGTGCTAGCAGCCCCACTAGCGGGAGCTCTGAGCAGTTCTTC. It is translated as CASSPTSGSSEQFF.

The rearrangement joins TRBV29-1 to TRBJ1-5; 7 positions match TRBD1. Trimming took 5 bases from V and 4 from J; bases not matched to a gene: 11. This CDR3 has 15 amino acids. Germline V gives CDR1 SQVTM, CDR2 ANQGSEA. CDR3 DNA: TGCAGCGTTAAGATCCGGGCGGGACAGAATCAGCCCCAGCATTTT. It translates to CSVKIRAGQNQPQHF.

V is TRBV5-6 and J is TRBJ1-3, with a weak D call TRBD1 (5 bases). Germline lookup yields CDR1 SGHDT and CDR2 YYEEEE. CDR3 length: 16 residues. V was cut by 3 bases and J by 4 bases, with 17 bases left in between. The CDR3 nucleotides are TGTGCCAGCAGCTCACCCTCCTCAGGGTTAGGAAACACCATATATTTT. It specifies CASSSPSSGLGNTIYF.

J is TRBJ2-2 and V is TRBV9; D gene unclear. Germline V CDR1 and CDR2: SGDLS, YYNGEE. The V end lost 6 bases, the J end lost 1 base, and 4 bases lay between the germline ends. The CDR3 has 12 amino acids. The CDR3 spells CASTQNTGELFF. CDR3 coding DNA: TGTGCCAGCACCCAGAACACCGGGGAGCTGTTTTTT.

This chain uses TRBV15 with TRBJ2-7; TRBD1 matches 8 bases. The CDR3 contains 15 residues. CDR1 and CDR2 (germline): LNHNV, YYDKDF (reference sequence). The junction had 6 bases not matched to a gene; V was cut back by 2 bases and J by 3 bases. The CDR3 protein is CATSRSAGGYYEQYF. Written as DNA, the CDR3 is TGTGCCACCAGCAGATCCGCAGGGGGCTACTACGAGCAGTACTTC.

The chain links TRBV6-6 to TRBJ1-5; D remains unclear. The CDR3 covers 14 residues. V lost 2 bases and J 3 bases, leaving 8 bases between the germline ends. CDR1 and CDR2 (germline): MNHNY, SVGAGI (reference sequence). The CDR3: CASSYEGLNQPQHF. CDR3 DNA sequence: TGTGCCAGCAGTTACGAGGGTCTCAATCAGCCCCAGCATTTT.

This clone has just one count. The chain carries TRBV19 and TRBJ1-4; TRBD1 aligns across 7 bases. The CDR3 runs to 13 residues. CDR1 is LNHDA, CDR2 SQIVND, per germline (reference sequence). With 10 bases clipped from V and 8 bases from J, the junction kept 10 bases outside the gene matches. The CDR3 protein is CATAGGAREKLFF. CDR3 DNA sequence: TGTGCCACAGCAGGGGGAGCGAGGGAAAAACTGTTTTTT.

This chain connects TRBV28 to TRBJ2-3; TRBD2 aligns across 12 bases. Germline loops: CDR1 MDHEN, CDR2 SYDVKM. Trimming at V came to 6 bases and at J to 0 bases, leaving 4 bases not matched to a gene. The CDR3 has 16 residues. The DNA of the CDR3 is TGTGCCAGCAGCATCGGACTAGCGGGAAGCACAGATACGCAGTATTTT. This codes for CASSIGLAGSTDTQYF.

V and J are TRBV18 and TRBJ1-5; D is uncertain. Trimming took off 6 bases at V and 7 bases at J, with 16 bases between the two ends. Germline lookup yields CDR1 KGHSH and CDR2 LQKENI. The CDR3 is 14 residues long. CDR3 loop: CASSLSGLGQPQHF. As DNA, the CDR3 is TGTGCCAGCTCGCTGTCGGGATTGGGGCAGCCCCAGCATTTT.

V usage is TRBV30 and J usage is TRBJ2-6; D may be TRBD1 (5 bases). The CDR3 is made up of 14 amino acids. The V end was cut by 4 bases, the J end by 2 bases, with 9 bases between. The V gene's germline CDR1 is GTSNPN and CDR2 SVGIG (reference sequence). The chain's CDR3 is CAWISGTGANVLTF. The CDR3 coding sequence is TGTGCCTGGATTTCAGGGACTGGGGCCAACGTCCTGACTTTC.

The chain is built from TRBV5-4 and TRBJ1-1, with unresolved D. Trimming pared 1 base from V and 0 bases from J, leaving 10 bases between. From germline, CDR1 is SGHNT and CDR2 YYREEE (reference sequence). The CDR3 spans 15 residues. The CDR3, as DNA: TGTGCCAGCAGCTTGTTTGGAGTAATGAACACTGAAGCTTTCTTT. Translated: CASSLFGVMNTEAFF.

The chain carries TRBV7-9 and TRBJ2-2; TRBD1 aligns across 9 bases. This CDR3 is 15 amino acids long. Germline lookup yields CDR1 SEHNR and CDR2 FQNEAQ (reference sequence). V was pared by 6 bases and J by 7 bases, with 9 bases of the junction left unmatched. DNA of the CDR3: TGTGCCAGCAGGATACAGGGGGCGCGGGTCGGGGAGCTGTTTTTT. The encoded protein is CASRIQGARVGELFF.

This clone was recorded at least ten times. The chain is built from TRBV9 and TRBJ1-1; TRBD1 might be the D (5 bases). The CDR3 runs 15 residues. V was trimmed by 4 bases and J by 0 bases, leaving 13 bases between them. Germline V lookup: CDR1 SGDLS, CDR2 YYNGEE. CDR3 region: CASSQRQLMNTEAFF. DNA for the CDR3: TGTGCCAGCAGCCAACGACAGCTAATGAACACTGAAGCTTTCTTT.

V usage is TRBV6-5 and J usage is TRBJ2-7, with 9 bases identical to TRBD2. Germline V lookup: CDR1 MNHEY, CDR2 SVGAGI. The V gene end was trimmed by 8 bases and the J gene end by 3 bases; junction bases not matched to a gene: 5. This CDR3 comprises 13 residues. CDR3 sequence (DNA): TGTGCCAGCCGGACTAGCGCTTTCTACGAGCAGTACTTC. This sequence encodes CASRTSAFYEQYF.

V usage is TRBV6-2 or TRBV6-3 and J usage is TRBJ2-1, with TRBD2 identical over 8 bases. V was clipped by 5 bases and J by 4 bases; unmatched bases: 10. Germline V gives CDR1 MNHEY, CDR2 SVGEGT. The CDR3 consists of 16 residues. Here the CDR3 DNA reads TGTGCCAGCAGTCGACCGGGGGGGGCCATATACAATGAGCAGTTCTTC. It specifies CASSRPGGAIYNEQFF.